The rows below give T cell receptor beta chains drawn from one sample of a study of T-cell memory formation after mild COVID-19. TCRdb itself ran the 5' RACE reads through MiXCR, one entry per CDR3 protein. The table shows under 70,000 distinct CDR3 sequences, with about 10% occurring only once. The specimen sequenced was PBMCs or a T cell subset sorted from them (not recorded which). The receptors come from a man aged 18 to 30 who had mild COVID-19 (a few samples of this study predate the infection). Cell type and time point are not known. Each CDR3 is given without its conserved first and last residue.

j_gene: TRBJ1-5
v_gene: TRBV5-1
CDR3aa: ASRQGANQPQH

j_gene: TRBJ2-3
v_gene: TRBV3-1
CDR3aa: ASSQAWRSTDTQY

j_gene: TRBJ1-5
v_gene: TRBV7-8
CDR3aa: ASSAQGRGGSNQPQH

j_gene: TRBJ1-6
v_gene: TRBV11-3
CDR3aa: ASSAQGNSPLH

j_gene: TRBJ2-3
v_gene: TRBV9
CDR3aa: ASSGDTQY

j_gene: TRBJ2-5
v_gene: TRBV10-3
CDR3aa: AIRGREAQETQY

j_gene: TRBJ2-1
v_gene: TRBV28
CDR3aa: ASSLYPRGEVDNEQF

j_gene: TRBJ1-2
v_gene: TRBV6-1
CDR3aa: ARRDSSNYGYT

j_gene: TRBJ2-1
v_gene: TRBV5-1
CDR3aa: ASSLGSSPSYNEQF

j_gene: TRBJ2-1
v_gene: TRBV15
CDR3aa: ATSSSPFDEQF

j_gene: TRBJ2-2
v_gene: TRBV6-2/TRBV6-3
CDR3aa: ASRSSGVWTGELF

j_gene: TRBJ2-1
v_gene: TRBV19
CDR3aa: ASSLLLAGGSPTYNEQF

j_gene: TRBJ1-1
v_gene: TRBV5-4
CDR3aa: ASSPKYGGKNTEAF

j_gene: TRBJ2-3
v_gene: TRBV6-5
CDR3aa: ASRILAGGLADTQY

j_gene: TRBJ1-1
v_gene: TRBV6-5
CDR3aa: ASRGIGTEAF

j_gene: TRBJ1-6
v_gene: TRBV6-5
CDR3aa: ASSYGAPTNSPLH

j_gene: TRBJ2-1
v_gene: TRBV12-3/TRBV12-4
CDR3aa: ASSPPLTRGEQF

j_gene: TRBJ2-5
v_gene: TRBV4-3
CDR3aa: ASSPWLSETQY

j_gene: TRBJ2-3
v_gene: TRBV11-2
CDR3aa: ASSRFLAGGGTDTQY

j_gene: TRBJ2-5
v_gene: TRBV7-2
CDR3aa: ASSFSGGETQY

j_gene: TRBJ2-1
v_gene: TRBV24-1
CDR3aa: ATSVARGGTNEQF

j_gene: TRBJ2-5
v_gene: TRBV12-3/TRBV12-4
CDR3aa: ASSPSPGQGEETQY

j_gene: TRBJ2-7
v_gene: TRBV18
CDR3aa: ASSPPGQSSYEQY

j_gene: TRBJ2-7
v_gene: TRBV6-1
CDR3aa: ASGETGPYEQY

j_gene: TRBJ2-3
v_gene: TRBV27
CDR3aa: ASRTAGGPDTQY

j_gene: TRBJ1-5
v_gene: TRBV29-1
CDR3aa: SVRDRVNQPQH

j_gene: TRBJ1-5
v_gene: TRBV12-3/TRBV12-4
CDR3aa: ASSWQAVNQPQH

j_gene: TRBJ2-5
v_gene: TRBV5-4
CDR3aa: ASSLLEGLQETQY

j_gene: TRBJ1-4
v_gene: TRBV6-6
CDR3aa: ASGGTTNEKLF

j_gene: TRBJ2-7
v_gene: TRBV7-6
CDR3aa: ASSLGSGGLYEQY

j_gene: TRBJ1-1
v_gene: TRBV12-5
CDR3aa: ASAPGQGAAEAF

j_gene: TRBJ2-2
v_gene: TRBV5-1
CDR3aa: ATRDKDTGELF

j_gene: TRBJ2-1
v_gene: TRBV7-2
CDR3aa: ASSPWGQGPSNEQF

j_gene: TRBJ2-7
v_gene: TRBV12-3/TRBV12-4
CDR3aa: ASSLNRESEQY

j_gene: TRBJ2-5
v_gene: TRBV3-1
CDR3aa: ASKLGGLETQY

j_gene: TRBJ2-2
v_gene: TRBV12-3/TRBV12-4
CDR3aa: ASSSIPNTGELF

j_gene: TRBJ2-2
v_gene: TRBV24-1
CDR3aa: ATSDLRRGIGELF

j_gene: TRBJ2-2
v_gene: TRBV20-1
CDR3aa: SASAFGHNTGELF

j_gene: TRBJ1-1
v_gene: TRBV5-1
CDR3aa: ASSYTGDTEAF

j_gene: TRBJ1-2
v_gene: TRBV18
CDR3aa: ASSPQQEVDGYT

j_gene: TRBJ1-1
v_gene: TRBV25-1
CDR3aa: ASSSTGGTEAF

j_gene: TRBJ2-3
v_gene: TRBV28
CDR3aa: ASSLYATDTQY

j_gene: TRBJ2-6
v_gene: TRBV20-1
CDR3aa: SADSGRANVLT

j_gene: TRBJ1-1
v_gene: TRBV6-1
CDR3aa: ASSLGQANTEAF

j_gene: TRBJ2-2
v_gene: TRBV6-1
CDR3aa: ASSIRIAGELF

j_gene: TRBJ2-2
v_gene: TRBV18
CDR3aa: ASSPSREFTGELF

j_gene: TRBJ2-5
v_gene: TRBV5-4
CDR3aa: ASSAQLAEETQY

j_gene: TRBJ1-1
v_gene: TRBV4-1
CDR3aa: ASSQALLLGNTEAF

j_gene: TRBJ1-1
v_gene: TRBV5-1
CDR3aa: ASSLAGGMRMYTEAF

j_gene: TRBJ2-3
v_gene: TRBV6-5
CDR3aa: ASSYSTGSGTDTQY

j_gene: TRBJ2-4
v_gene: TRBV6-1
CDR3aa: ASRSGGGAIQY

j_gene: TRBJ2-1
v_gene: TRBV29-1
CDR3aa: SAGRAHEQF

j_gene: TRBJ1-1
v_gene: TRBV12-3/TRBV12-4
CDR3aa: ASTGTNTEAF

j_gene: TRBJ1-1
v_gene: TRBV20-1
CDR3aa: SATFRVDTEAF

j_gene: TRBJ1-2
v_gene: TRBV7-9
CDR3aa: ASSDQGGYGYT

j_gene: TRBJ2-2
v_gene: TRBV4-2
CDR3aa: ASSQEPGTNTGELF

j_gene: TRBJ2-3
v_gene: TRBV4-2
CDR3aa: ASSRASGTSTDTQY